The 3 T cell receptor beta chains below were found in one sample sequenced in a study of T cells after yellow fever vaccination. TCRdb reprocessed the 5' RACE reads via MiXCR and lists one record per CDR3 protein. Among around 550,000 distinct CDR3 sequences listed, 19% were seen once. The sample was PBMCs, taken 15 days after the yellow fever booster vaccination. The receptors were sampled from a man aged 30-40 years who received the YFV17D yellow fever vaccine.

The gene calls are TRBV7-2 and TRBJ2-5; D might be TRBD1 (5 bases). V was cut by 5 bases and J by 9 bases, with 16 bases left in between. Germline assignment: CDR1 SGHTA and CDR2 FQGNSA. CDR3 length: 13 amino acids. The CDR3 region has the DNA TGTGCCAGCAGCCCAGGGATGGAGTTGGCCCAGTACTTC. Translating gives CASSPGMELAQYF. The whole variable domain, filled in from reference TRBV7-2 and TRBJ2-5, reads GAGVSQSPSNKVTEKGKDVELRCDPISGHTALYWYRQSLGQGLEFLIYFQGNSAPDKSGLPSDRFSAERTGGSVSTLTIQRTQQEDSAVYLCASSPGMELAQYFGPGTRLLVL.

The table lists this clonotype with a few counts. The chain is built from TRBV7-8 and TRBJ2-2; 8 positions agree with TRBD1. The trim removed 5 bases at V and 5 bases at J, leaving 7 bases unmatched. CDR1 SGHVS and CDR2 FQNEAQ come from the germline V gene. The CDR3 is 15 amino acids. The CDR3 DNA is TGTGCCAGCAGCCCGGACAGGGCGGGGACCGGGGAGCTGTTTTTT. Residues: CASSPDRAGTGELFF.

This clonotype came up a few times. This chain connects TRBV7-9 to TRBJ1-1; D remains ambiguous. V dropped 2 bases and J dropped 0 bases, with 7 bases sitting between them. Germline V gene sequence: CDR1 SEHNR, CDR2 FQNEAQ (reference sequence). The CDR3 extends over 14 amino acids. CDR3 amino acids: CASSLKQVNTEAFF. As DNA, the CDR3 is TGTGCCAGCAGCTTAAAGCAGGTGAACACTGAAGCTTTCTTT.